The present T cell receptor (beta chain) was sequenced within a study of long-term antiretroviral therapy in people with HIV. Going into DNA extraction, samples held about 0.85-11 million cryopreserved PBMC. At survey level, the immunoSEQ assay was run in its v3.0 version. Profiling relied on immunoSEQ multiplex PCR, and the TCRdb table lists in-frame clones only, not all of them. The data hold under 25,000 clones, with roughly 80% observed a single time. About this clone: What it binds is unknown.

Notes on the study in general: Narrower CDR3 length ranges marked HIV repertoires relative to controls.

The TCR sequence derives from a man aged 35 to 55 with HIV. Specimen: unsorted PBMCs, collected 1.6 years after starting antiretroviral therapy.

CDR3 nucleotides: TGCGCCAGCAGCTTGGGACAGGGAGCCGGGGCCAACGTCCTGACTTTC. Translating it yields CASSLGQGAGANVLTF. The chain has TRBV5-1 and TRBJ2-6; 7 bases match TRBD1. V shed 0 bases, J shed 4 bases, and the junction held 4 bases outside the gene matches. This CDR3 has 16 amino acids. The germline V gene encodes CDR1 SGHRS and CDR2 YFSETQ.